These 2 T cell receptor beta chains came from one sample sequenced in a study of T cells in Graves' hyperthyroidism and ophthalmopathy. RNA transcripts yielded amplified TCR beta CDR3 regions. A set of HTBI primers served as the primers for a first-round RT-PCR of the TCR CDR3. TCRdb processed the multiplex PCR reads anew with MiXCR; each CDR3 protein has one entry. The sample lists a few hundred thousand distinct CDR3 sequences, roughly 14% seen once, with less than 25% in the top ten. Sequences were obtained from blood. The receptors derive from a man aged 30 to 45 with Graves' hyperthyroidism that later progressed to Graves' ophthalmopathy.

The table lists this clonotype with many counts. The rearrangement uses TRBV6-1 and TRBJ1-4; tentative D call: TRBD1 (5 bases). The CDR3 is 15 amino acids. Trimming removed 8 bases from V and 4 bases from J, with 17 bases in between. Germline V gene lookup returns CDR1 MNHNS and CDR2 SASEGT. The CDR3 nucleotides are TGTGCCAGCGTATCCGGCCCCGGGGGTAATGAAAAACTGTTTTTT. Protein product: CASVSGPGGNEKLFF.

V usage is TRBV5-6 and J usage is TRBJ1-4; D remains unclear. This CDR3 has 17 residues. V was cut by 4 bases and J by 0 bases, with 16 bases left in between. The germline CDR1 and CDR2 sequences are SGHDT and YYEEEE. The CDR3 loop is CASSPGLGLATNEKLFF. The DNA of the CDR3 is TGTGCCAGCAGCCCCGGTTTGGGCCTTGCAACTAATGAAAAACTGTTTTTT. Combining the CDR3 with reference TRBV5-6 and TRBJ1-4 gives the whole variable domain DAGVTQSPTHLIKTRGQQVTLRCSPKSGHDTVSWYQQALGQGPQFIFQYYEEEERQRGNFPDRFSGHQFPNYSSELNVNALLLGDSALYLCASSPGLGLATNEKLFFGSGTQLSVL.